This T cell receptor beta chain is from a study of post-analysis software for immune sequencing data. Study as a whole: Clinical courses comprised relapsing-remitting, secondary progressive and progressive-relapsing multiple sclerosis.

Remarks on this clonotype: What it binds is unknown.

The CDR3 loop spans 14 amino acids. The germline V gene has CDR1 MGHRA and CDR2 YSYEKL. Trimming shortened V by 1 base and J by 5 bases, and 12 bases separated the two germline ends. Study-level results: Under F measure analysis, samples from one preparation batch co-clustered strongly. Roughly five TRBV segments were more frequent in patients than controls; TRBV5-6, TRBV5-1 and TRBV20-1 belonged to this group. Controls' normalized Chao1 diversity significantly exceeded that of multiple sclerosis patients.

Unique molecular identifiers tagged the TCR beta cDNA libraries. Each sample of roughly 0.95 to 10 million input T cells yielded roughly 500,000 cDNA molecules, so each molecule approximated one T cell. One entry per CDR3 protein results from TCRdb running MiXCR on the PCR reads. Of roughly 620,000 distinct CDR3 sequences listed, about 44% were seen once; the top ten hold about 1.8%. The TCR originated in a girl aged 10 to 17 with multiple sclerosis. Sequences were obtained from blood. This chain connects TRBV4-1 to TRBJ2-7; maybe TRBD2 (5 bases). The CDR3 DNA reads TGCGCCAGCAGCCAAGTTTTCAGGAGGCACGAGCAGTACTTC. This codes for CASSQVFRRHEQYF.